The source of this T cell receptor (beta chain) is a study of cytotoxic CD8 clonotypes in ibrutinib-treated CLL. A remark on this clone: Its antigen is not known.

V was clipped by 4 bases and J by 2 bases, with 15 bases between them. CDR1 and CDR2 from the germline V gene are MDHEN and SYDVKM. This CDR3 contains 15 residues. The repertoire was sequenced with immunoSEQ multiplex PCR; TCRdb's copy has only in-frame clones and lacks some. This sample carries about 130,000 clones, approximately 85% of them seen once, and the ten largest clones take about 1.9%. Broader study findings: Lymph node repertoires were not studied, and sampling times were unmatched.

The source material was PBMCs, sampled after 24 months of ibrutinib treatment. The TCR originated in a human donor with chronic lymphocytic leukemia. This sequence joins TRBV28 and TRBJ2-7, with D uncertain. The CDR3 DNA sequence: TGTGCCAGCAGTTCCCCCACAGCCCCTCCCTACGAGCAGTACTTC. Translation: CASSSPTAPPYEQYF.